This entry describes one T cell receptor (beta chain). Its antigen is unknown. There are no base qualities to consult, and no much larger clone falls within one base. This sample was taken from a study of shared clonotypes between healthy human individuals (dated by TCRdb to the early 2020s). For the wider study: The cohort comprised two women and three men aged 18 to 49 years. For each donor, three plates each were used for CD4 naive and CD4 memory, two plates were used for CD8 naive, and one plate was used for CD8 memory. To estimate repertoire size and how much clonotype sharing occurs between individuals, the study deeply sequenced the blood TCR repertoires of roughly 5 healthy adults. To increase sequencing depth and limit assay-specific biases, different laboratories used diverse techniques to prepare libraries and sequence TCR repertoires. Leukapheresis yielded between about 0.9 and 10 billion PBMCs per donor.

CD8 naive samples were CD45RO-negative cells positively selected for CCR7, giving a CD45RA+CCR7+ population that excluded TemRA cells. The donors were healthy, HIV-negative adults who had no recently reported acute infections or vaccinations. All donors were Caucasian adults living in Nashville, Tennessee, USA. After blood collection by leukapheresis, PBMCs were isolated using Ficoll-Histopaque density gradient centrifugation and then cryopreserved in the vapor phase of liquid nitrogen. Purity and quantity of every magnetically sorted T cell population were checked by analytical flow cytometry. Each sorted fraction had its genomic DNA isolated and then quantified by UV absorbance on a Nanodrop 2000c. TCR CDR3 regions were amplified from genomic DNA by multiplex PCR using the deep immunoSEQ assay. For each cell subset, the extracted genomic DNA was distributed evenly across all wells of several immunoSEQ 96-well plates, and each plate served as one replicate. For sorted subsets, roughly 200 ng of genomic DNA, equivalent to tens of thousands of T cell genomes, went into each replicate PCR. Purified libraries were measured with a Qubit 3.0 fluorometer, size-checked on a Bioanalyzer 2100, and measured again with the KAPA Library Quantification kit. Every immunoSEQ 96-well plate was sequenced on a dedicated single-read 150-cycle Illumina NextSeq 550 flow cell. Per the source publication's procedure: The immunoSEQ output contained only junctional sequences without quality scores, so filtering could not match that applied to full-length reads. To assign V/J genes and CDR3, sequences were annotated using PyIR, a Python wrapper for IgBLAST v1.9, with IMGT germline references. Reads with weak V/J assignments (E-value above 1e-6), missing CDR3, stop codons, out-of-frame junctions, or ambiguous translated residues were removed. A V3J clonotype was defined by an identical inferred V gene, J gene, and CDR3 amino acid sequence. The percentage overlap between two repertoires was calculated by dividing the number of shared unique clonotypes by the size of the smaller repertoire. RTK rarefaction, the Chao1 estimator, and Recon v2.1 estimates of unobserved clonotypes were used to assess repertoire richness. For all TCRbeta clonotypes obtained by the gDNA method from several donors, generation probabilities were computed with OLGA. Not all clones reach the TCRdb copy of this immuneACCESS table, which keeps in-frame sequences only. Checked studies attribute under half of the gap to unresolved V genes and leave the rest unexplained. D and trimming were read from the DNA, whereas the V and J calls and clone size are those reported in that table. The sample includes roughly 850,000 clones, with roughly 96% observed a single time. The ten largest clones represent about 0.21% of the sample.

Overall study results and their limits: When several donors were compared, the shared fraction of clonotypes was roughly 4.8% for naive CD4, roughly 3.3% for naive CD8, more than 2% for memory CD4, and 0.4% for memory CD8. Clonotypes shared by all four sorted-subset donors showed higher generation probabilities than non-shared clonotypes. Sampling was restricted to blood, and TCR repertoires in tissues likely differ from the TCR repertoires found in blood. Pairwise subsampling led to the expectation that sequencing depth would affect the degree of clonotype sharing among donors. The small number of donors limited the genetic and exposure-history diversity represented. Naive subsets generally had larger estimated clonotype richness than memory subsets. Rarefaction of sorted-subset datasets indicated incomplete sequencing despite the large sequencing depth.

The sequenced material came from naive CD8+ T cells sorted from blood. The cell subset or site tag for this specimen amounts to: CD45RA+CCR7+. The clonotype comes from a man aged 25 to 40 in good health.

The DNA is as follows: TGCAGCGCCCAGGGGGGACAGGTGAGCTCCTACGAGCAGTACTTC. Translated, this gives CSAQGGQVSSYEQYF. The chain is made from TRBV29-1 and TRBJ2-7; 8 bases in the junction line up with TRBD1. V is cut back by 7 bases and J by 0 bases, with 11 bases in the junction unmatched. CDR1 and CDR2, per the germline V gene, are SQVTM and ANQGSEA. The cysteine opens and the phenylalanine closes a CDR3 of 15 amino acids. The only DNA kept is the CDR3, 45 bases in frame from the first base.